This is a list of T cell receptor beta chains from one sample in a study of control samples from healthy donors and cancer patients. The method was immunoSEQ multiplex PCR; TCRdb's version includes in-frame clones alone and lacks a portion of them. The sample lists over 80,000 clones, about nine tenths occurring once. Specimen: blood. The receptors here all came from a man under 40 in good health. CDR3s include the opening cysteine and the closing phenylalanine or tryptophan. The order of the fields is CDR3 protein, J gene, V gene.

CDR3 protein: CASSPRGGLGEAFF
J gene: TRBJ1-1
V gene: TRBV18

CDR3 protein: CASRFGTAQAYSNQPQHF
J gene: TRBJ1-5
V gene: TRBV7-3

CDR3 protein: CASSLLDERRNTQYF
J gene: TRBJ2-3
V gene: TRBV5-4

CDR3 protein: CASSVFGTGNTEAFF
J gene: TRBJ1-1
V gene: TRBV27

CDR3 protein: CASSLDGGLGTDTQYF
J gene: TRBJ2-3
V gene: TRBV5-1

CDR3 protein: CASSVDSGSSSYNEQFF
J gene: TRBJ2-1
V gene: TRBV9

CDR3 protein: CASSLVGGMRNEQFF
J gene: TRBJ2-1
V gene: TRBV5-1

CDR3 protein: CASSGEPGQVTYEQYF
J gene: TRBJ2-7
V gene: TRBV25-1

CDR3 protein: CASSQGTGGETQYF
J gene: TRBJ2-5
V gene: TRBV4-3

CDR3 protein: CASSLSGPYEQYF
J gene: TRBJ2-7
V gene: TRBV7-9

CDR3 protein: CASSTSRLVSAYEQYF
J gene: TRBJ2-7
V gene: TRBV7-6

CDR3 protein: CASSQKSGPFGANYGYTF
J gene: TRBJ1-2
V gene: TRBV14

CDR3 protein: CASSAPGTGFSGNTIYF
J gene: TRBJ1-3
V gene: TRBV28

CDR3 protein: CASSSDYEQYF
J gene: TRBJ2-7
V gene: TRBV5-1

CDR3 protein: CASSLGGGNNSPLHF
J gene: TRBJ1-6
V gene: TRBV19

CDR3 protein: CASSTTTLGDEQFF
J gene: TRBJ2-1
V gene: TRBV6-2/TRBV6-3

CDR3 protein: CASRTSGGGQPQHF
J gene: TRBJ1-5
V gene: TRBV27

CDR3 protein: CASSLDGTGNQPQHF
J gene: TRBJ1-5
V gene: TRBV5-1

CDR3 protein: CATSDLGFNQPQHF
J gene: TRBJ1-5
V gene: TRBV24-1

CDR3 protein: CASRRDNSYNSPLHF
J gene: TRBJ1-6
V gene: TRBV3-1/TRBV3-2

CDR3 protein: CASSQGQGRHEQYF
J gene: TRBJ2-7
V gene: TRBV28

CDR3 protein: CASSPDRGGGYGYTF
J gene: TRBJ1-2
V gene: TRBV6-5

CDR3 protein: CASSYSGRVKKAFNQPQHF
J gene: TRBJ1-5
V gene: TRBV6-2/TRBV6-3

CDR3 protein: CASRLGGGYTF
J gene: TRBJ1-2
V gene: TRBV9

CDR3 protein: CASRSGGTDTQYF
J gene: TRBJ2-3
V gene: TRBV6-6

CDR3 protein: CASSYGGGGANEQFF
J gene: TRBJ2-1
V gene: TRBV6-2/TRBV6-3

CDR3 protein: CASSEVKAAEAFF
J gene: TRBJ1-1
V gene: TRBV2

CDR3 protein: CASSQDLPGAISNQPQHF
J gene: TRBJ1-5
V gene: TRBV3-1/TRBV3-2

CDR3 protein: CASRGAPETQYF
J gene: TRBJ2-5
V gene: TRBV12-3/TRBV12-4

CDR3 protein: CASSLGRVHYNEQFF
J gene: TRBJ2-1
V gene: TRBV7-3

CDR3 protein: CASSLIRQALGQFF
J gene: TRBJ2-1
V gene: TRBV7-2

CDR3 protein: CTSSQASQAGGSYEQYF
J gene: TRBJ2-7
V gene: TRBV1

CDR3 protein: CASSGPVHYNEQFF
J gene: TRBJ2-1
V gene: TRBV11-1

CDR3 protein: CASSIAGELFF
J gene: TRBJ2-2
V gene: TRBV19

CDR3 protein: CASSLGGPQETQYF
J gene: TRBJ2-5
V gene: TRBV11-3

CDR3 protein: CASSQRQEGNYGYTF
J gene: TRBJ1-2
V gene: TRBV4-1

CDR3 protein: CASSVEPGPSSGNTIYF
J gene: TRBJ1-3
V gene: TRBV9

CDR3 protein: CASSMAEETQYF
J gene: TRBJ2-5
V gene: TRBV19

CDR3 protein: CASSFGLAGHLGTQYF
J gene: TRBJ2-5
V gene: TRBV11-2

CDR3 protein: CASSNRQLQDGYTF
J gene: TRBJ1-2
V gene: TRBV27

CDR3 protein: CASSLAESYEQYF
J gene: TRBJ2-7
V gene: TRBV7-9

CDR3 protein: CSVPTPRGTEAFF
J gene: TRBJ1-1
V gene: TRBV29-1

CDR3 protein: CATSISGLEQYF
J gene: TRBJ2-7
V gene: TRBV15

CDR3 protein: CASSQTLRDTQYF
J gene: TRBJ2-3
V gene: TRBV28

CDR3 protein: CASSLENTDTQYF
J gene: TRBJ2-3
V gene: TRBV7-2

CDR3 protein: CASSLTGPVSGYTF
J gene: TRBJ1-2
V gene: TRBV28

CDR3 protein: CASSRSNKWDYGYTF
J gene: TRBJ1-2
V gene: TRBV21-1

CDR3 protein: CASSESALTDTQYF
J gene: TRBJ2-3
V gene: TRBV25-1

CDR3 protein: CASSPRTGNYGYTF
J gene: TRBJ1-2
V gene: TRBV7-9

CDR3 protein: CATSDGRGGPYNEQFF
J gene: TRBJ2-1
V gene: TRBV24-1

CDR3 protein: CASSHRVVRSYNEQFF
J gene: TRBJ2-1
V gene: TRBV14

CDR3 protein: CASSGLRNTEAFF
J gene: TRBJ1-1
V gene: TRBV6-6

CDR3 protein: CASSLEGGNSPLHF
J gene: TRBJ1-6
V gene: TRBV28

CDR3 protein: CASSILTESSYNEQFF
J gene: TRBJ2-1
V gene: TRBV13

CDR3 protein: CASSQDTQGYNEQFF
J gene: TRBJ2-1
V gene: TRBV4-2

CDR3 protein: CASSFGAGGPPLHF
J gene: TRBJ1-6
V gene: TRBV7-9

CDR3 protein: CASSQVRSGYNEQFF
J gene: TRBJ2-1
V gene: TRBV3-1/TRBV3-2